The clone carrying this T cell receptor beta chain was recorded once. Its antigen is as yet unknown. These data are taken from a study of cytomegalovirus exposure and HLA in healthy donors. General study points: The authors enumerated over 150 TCR beta chains as linked to cytomegalovirus.

The PCR was carried out with 60 Vbeta primers and 13 Jbeta primers. TCRdb's copy holds only in-frame clones and misses some; the assay was immunoSEQ multiplex PCR. Among around 150,000 clones listed, around 88% were seen once. This CDR3 is 14 amino acids long. Per the germline V gene, CDR1 is MNHEY and CDR2 is SMNVEV (reference sequence). Losses at the gene ends were 5 bases for V and 6 bases for J; bases not matched to a gene: 9. The source is a woman between 18 and 30 years old in good health and CMV-seronegative. Material: PBMCs. The V gene is TRBV27, the J gene TRBJ2-7; 8 positions agree with TRBD1. The CDR3 nucleotides are TGTGCCAGCAGTCCGGGGGACAGGTACGTCGAGCAGTACTTC. Amino acids: CASSPGDRYVEQYF.